The rows below give T cell receptor beta chains drawn from one sample of a study of blood T cell repertoires in COVID-19. Libraries were prepared by immunoSEQ multiplex PCR; TCRdb keeps only in-frame clonotypes and omits some of them. The sample yields about 120,000 clones, 82% seen once. The sample was peripheral blood. All receptors come from a human donor in a cohort sampled during active COVID-19. Each CDR3 is given with its conserved first and last residue. D genes are given only for firm matches. Where a row states a size, it is once, few, many or the class of an expanded clone; other rows omit it.

j_call d_call v_call clone_size cdr3_length cdr3_nt cdr3_aa
TRBJ1-5 NA TRBV28 NA 12 TGTGCCAGCAGTTCTGATGTTAGGCCCCAGCATTTT CASSSDVRPQHF
TRBJ2-3 NA TRBV5-4 NA 15 TGTGCCAGCAGCTTGGGAGGGTGGGGCACAGATACGCAGTATTTT CASSLGGWGTDTQYF
TRBJ1-1 NA TRBV2 NA 12 TGTGCCAGCAGTGTGGGACATACCGAAGCTTTCTTT CASSVGHTEAFF
TRBJ2-1 TRBD2 TRBV19 NA 15 TGTGCCAGTAGTATTAGAGCGGGGGGCTTCAATGAGCAGTTCTTC CASSIRAGGFNEQFF
TRBJ2-7 NA TRBV5-6 NA 17 TGTGCCAGCAGCTTTAGGAGTACCGGGAGTAGCTCCTACGAGCAGTACTTC CASSFRSTGSSSYEQYF
TRBJ2-1 TRBD2 TRBV7-2 few 16 TGTGCCAGCAGCCCACAGCCTAGCGGGGGGGCGAATGAGCAGTTCTTC CASSPQPSGGANEQFF
TRBJ2-2 NA TRBV6-5 NA 14 TGTGCCAACGGGGAAAGGGAAGACACCGGGGAGCTGTTTTTT CANGEREDTGELFF
TRBJ2-3 TRBD1 TRBV11-2 NA 15 TGTGCCAGCAGCGAGGACAGGGTGGGCACAGATACGCAGTATTTT CASSEDRVGTDTQYF
TRBJ1-1 NA TRBV6-1 once 14 TGTGCCAGCAGTGAACAGGGATGGAGCTCTGAAGCTTTCTTT CASSEQGWSSEAFF
TRBJ2-5 TRBD2 TRBV19 NA 15 TGTGCCAGTAGTATGGTTCCTAGCGGGGTAGAGACCCAGTACTTC CASSMVPSGVETQYF
TRBJ2-1 TRBD2 TRBV3-1/TRBV3-2 NA 18 TGTGCCAGCAGCCACCGAACTAGCGGGGGGAGCTCCTACAATGAGCAGTTCTTC CASSHRTSGGSSYNEQFF
TRBJ2-3 TRBD2 TRBV11-3 NA 17 TGTGCCAGCAGCTTAGGGGGACTAGCGGGATTCACAGATACGCAGTATTTT CASSLGGLAGFTDTQYF
TRBJ2-1 NA TRBV6-6 NA 15 TGTGCCAGCCATGACAGGCTTAGCTCCTACAATGAGCAGTTCTTC CASHDRLSSYNEQFF
TRBJ2-3 TRBD2 TRBV7-9 NA 16 TGTGCCAGCAGCTTAACCCGCGGGGGGGCCACAGATACGCAGTATTTT CASSLTRGGATDTQYF
TRBJ2-7 TRBD1 TRBV4-3 few 17 TGCGCCAGCAGCCAAGATCTGGGCCAGGGGGCCTTTTACGAGCAGTACTTC CASSQDLGQGAFYEQYF
TRBJ1-4 NA TRBV4-1 once 14 TGCGCCAGCAGCCCCCTGGGGGGTCGAGAAAAACTGTTTTTT CASSPLGGREKLFF
TRBJ2-3 TRBD1 TRBV13 NA 16 TGTGCCAGCAGCTTCACAGGGGGCGCCAGCACAGATACGCAGTATTTT CASSFTGGASTDTQYF
TRBJ1-1 TRBD1 TRBV5-8 NA 13 TGTGCCAGCAGCCCGGGACAGACAATTGAAGCTTTCTTT CASSPGQTIEAFF
TRBJ1-2 TRBD1 TRBV19 NA 14 TGTGCCAGTAGCAGAGGACAGGGCGGCTATGGCTACACCTTC CASSRGQGGYGYTF
TRBJ1-1 NA TRBV5-8 few 14 TGTGCCAGTCACCGTGGGGCTCGGAACACTGAAGCTTTCTTT CASHRGARNTEAFF
TRBJ1-1 NA TRBV11-2 NA 15 TGTGCCAGCAGCTTAGAGGCAGGGCCCCGTACTGAAGCTTTCTTT CASSLEAGPRTEAFF
TRBJ1-5 TRBD1 TRBV10-2 NA 15 TGCGCCAGCAGAAAACAGGGGGCAAGCAATCAGCCCCAGCATTTT CASRKQGASNQPQHF
TRBJ2-7 NA TRBV11-2 few 14 TGTGCCAGCAGCGTCGAGACAGTCACCTACGAGCAGTACTTC CASSVETVTYEQYF
TRBJ2-1 NA TRBV4-3 NA 15 TGCGCCAGCAGCGCTACCAGGGACAACTACAATGAGCAGTTCTTC CASSATRDNYNEQFF
TRBJ1-3 TRBD1 TRBV28 once 14 TGTGCCAGCAGTTTGGACAGGGGGGGAAACACCATATATTTT CASSLDRGGNTIYF
TRBJ1-2 NA TRBV4-1 NA 13 TGCGCCAGCAGCCAAGAAGGGAGATATGGCTACACCTTC CASSQEGRYGYTF
TRBJ2-5 TRBD1 TRBV7-9 NA 15 TGTGCCAGCAGCCCAAAGGGGACAGAGTATGCGACCCAGTACTTC CASSPKGTEYATQYF
TRBJ2-5 TRBD1 TRBV2 NA 17 TGTGCCATAGTCCTCGAAGGACAGGGAACCCCACAAGAGACCCAGTACTTC CAIVLEGQGTPQETQYF